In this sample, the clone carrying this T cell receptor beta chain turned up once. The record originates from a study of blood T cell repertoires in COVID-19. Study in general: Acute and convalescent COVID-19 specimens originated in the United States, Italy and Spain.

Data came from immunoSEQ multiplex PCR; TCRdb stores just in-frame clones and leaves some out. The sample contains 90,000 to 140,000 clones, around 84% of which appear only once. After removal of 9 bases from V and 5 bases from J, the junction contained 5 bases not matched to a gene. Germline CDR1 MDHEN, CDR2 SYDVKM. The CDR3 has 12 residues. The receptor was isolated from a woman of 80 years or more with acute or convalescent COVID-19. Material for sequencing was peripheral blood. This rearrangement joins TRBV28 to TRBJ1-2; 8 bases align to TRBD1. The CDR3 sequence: CASRDRLYGYTF. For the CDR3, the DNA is TGTGCCAGTCGGGACAGGTTATATGGCTACACCTTC.